One and the same sample provided the 28 T cell receptor beta chains below, sequenced in a study of OX40 agonist ivuxolimab in advanced cancers. Repertoires were generated with immunoSEQ multiplex PCR, while TCRdb's copy carries only in-frame clones and drops some. The data show about 82,000 clones, 86% seen once. The sequences come from CD4+ or CD8+ T cells sorted from blood, collected in a trial of the OX40 agonist ivuxolimab. The receptors here all came from an adult with an advanced solid tumor such as melanoma, head and neck, liver or kidney cancer.

This clone has a single count. The rearrangement links TRBV30 to TRBJ1-2, with a weak D call TRBD1 (5 bases). The V gene lost 8 bases and the J gene lost 2 bases, with 12 bases spanning the gap. The CDR3 runs 12 residues. Germline CDR1 reads GTSNPN; CDR2 reads SVGIG (reference sequence). In DNA, the CDR3 is TGTGCCGTTTACAGGCCGAACTATGGCTACACCTTC. This translates into CAVYRPNYGYTF.

The chain couples TRBV19 to TRBJ1-1; D uncertain. Trimming stripped 10 bases from V and 0 bases from J, with 18 bases between. CDR1 LNHDA and CDR2 SQIVND come from the germline V gene (reference sequence). The CDR3 has 15 residues. CDR3 region: CATSLSSRMNTEAFF. The CDR3 nucleotides are TGTGCCACCTCTCTAAGTTCACGGATGAACACTGAAGCTTTCTTT.

The genes are TRBV27 and TRBJ2-7; tentatively, D is TRBD2 (5 bases). V was pared by 4 bases and J by 3 bases, with 19 bases between. From germline, CDR1 is MNHEY and CDR2 SMNVEV (reference sequence). The CDR3 spans 16 residues. The chain's CDR3 is CASSSVASGDFYEQYF. The CDR3 DNA reads TGTGCCAGCAGTTCCGTAGCCTCCGGGGATTTCTACGAGCAGTACTTC.

The rearrangement links TRBV6-6 to TRBJ2-3, with 8 nucleotides matching TRBD2. Germline assignment: CDR1 MNHNY and CDR2 SVGAGI (reference sequence). The CDR3 contains 16 residues. V trimming: 2 bases; J trimming: 2 bases; junction bases outside the gene matches: 6. The CDR3 region has the DNA TGTGCCAGCAGTTACCAGCGGGGGCCCCCCACAGATACGCAGTATTTT. Encoded protein: CASSYQRGPPTDTQYF.

This chain uses TRBV29-1 with TRBJ1-1; D ambiguous. The germline V gene encodes CDR1 SQVTM and CDR2 ANQGSEA. The CDR3 is 11 residues long. V was cut by 2 bases and J by 1 base, with 2 bases left in between. The CDR3 DNA is TGCAGCGTTGAATGGAACACTGAAGCTTTCTTT. Its protein product is CSVEWNTEAFF.

DNA for the CDR3: TGTGCCAGCAGCCGAAGACTAGCGGGAGTCACAGATACGCAGTATTTT. Translated, it gives CASSRRLAGVTDTQYF. J is TRBJ2-3 and V is TRBV5-4; TRBD2 aligns across 12 bases. CDR3 length: 16 amino acids. Germline V gives CDR1 SGHNT, CDR2 YYREEE (reference sequence). V gave up 4 bases and J gave up 2 bases; unmatched junction bases: 5. Full variable domain (outside the CDR3, taken from reference TRBV5-4 and TRBJ2-3): ETGVTQSPTHLIKTRGQQVTLRCSSQSGHNTVSWYQQALGQGPQFIFQYYREEENGRGNFPPRFSGLQFPNYSSELNVNALELDDSALYLCASSRRLAGVTDTQYFGPGTRLTVL.

The chain links TRBV5-6 to TRBJ1-1; D possibly corresponds to TRBD1 (6 bases). Germline-derived CDR1 and CDR2 are SGHDT and YYEEEE. CDR3 size: 12 residues. The V gene lost 3 bases and the J gene lost 4 bases, with 7 bases spanning the gap. Here the CDR3 DNA reads TGTGCCAGCAGCTGGGGGCGCACTGAAGCTTTCTTT. This sequence encodes CASSWGRTEAFF.

The rearrangement joins TRBV7-8 to TRBJ1-1; 7 positions agree with TRBD1. The CDR3 consists of 15 residues. After removal of 1 base from V and 5 bases from J, the junction contained 7 bases not matched to a gene. Germline V lookup: CDR1 SGHVS, CDR2 FQNEAQ. CDR3 DNA: TGTGCCAGCAGCTTAGTAGGCCAGGGGGTTACTGAAGCTTTCTTT. Its protein is CASSLVGQGVTEAFF.

This clone was seen a single time. This chain uses TRBV6-1 with TRBJ2-7; 8 bases match TRBD2. The CDR3 totals 15 residues. V trimming: 5 bases; J trimming: 1 base; junction bases outside the gene matches: 7. Per the germline V gene, CDR1 is MNHNS and CDR2 is SASEGT. The CDR3 region has the DNA TGTGCCAGCAGTAAGACTAGCGTCCAATCCTACGAGCAGTACTTC. It is translated as CASSKTSVQSYEQYF.

CDR3 region: CSVEVPLGFKNIQYF. CDR3 bases: TGCAGCGTTGAAGTTCCTCTCGGGTTTAAAAACATTCAGTACTTC. The chain carries TRBV29-1 and TRBJ2-4; no clear D. Per the germline V gene, CDR1 is SQVTM and CDR2 is ANQGSEA. With 1 base removed from V and 4 bases from J, the gap between germline ends came to 14 bases. The CDR3 runs to 15 residues.

J is TRBJ2-1 and V is TRBV5-1; 13 bases fit TRBD2. CDR1 SGHRS and CDR2 YFSETQ come from the germline V gene. Trimming at V came to 5 bases and at J to 10 bases, leaving 9 bases not matched to a gene. CDR3 size: 15 residues. The CDR3 DNA is TGCGCCAGCAGTTTTACTAGCGGGAGGGGAGGAGAGCAGTTCTTC. Amino acids: CASSFTSGRGGEQFF. The full variable domain, rest sourced from reference TRBV5-1 and TRBJ2-1, is KAGVTQTPRYLIKTRGQQVTLSCSPISGHRSVSWYQQTPGQGLQFLFEYFSETQRNKGNFPGRFSGRQFSNSRSEMNVSTLELGDSALYLCASSFTSGRGGEQFFGPGTRLTVL.

The chain uses TRBV1 and TRBJ2-7; the table calls TRBD2, which could not be checked here. TRBV1 is described as a pseudogene. This CDR3 is built from 18 residues. CDR3 DNA: TGCACCAGCAGCCGAGGCGGGACTAGCGGGGTGGGAGTCTACGAGCAGTACTTC. Translated: CTSSRGGTSGVGVYEQYF.

This clone turned up a few times. The rearrangement joins TRBV2 to TRBJ1-2, with TRBD1 as a possible D gene (5 bases). V was pared by 9 bases and J by 7 bases, with 21 bases between. The length of the CDR3 is 14 residues. CDR1 is SNHLY and CDR2 is FYNNEI in the germline V gene. Here the CDR3 DNA reads TGTGCCAGGAGCTGGGGGGTGCGGGAACGTGGCTACACCTTC. Residues: CARSWGVRERGYTF.

This clone was detected only a few times. The chain joins TRBV5-6 to TRBJ2-7; 7 nucleotides line up with TRBD2. V shed 3 bases, J shed 2 bases, and the junction held 14 bases outside the gene matches. Germline CDR1 SGHDT, CDR2 YYEEEE. This CDR3 has 17 amino acids. The CDR3 loop is CASSSRAAGRAAYEQYF. CDR3 DNA: TGTGCCAGCAGCTCCCGCGCTGCGGGGAGGGCCGCCTACGAGCAGTACTTC.

The rearrangement uses TRBV2 and TRBJ1-6; possible D gene TRBD1, 6 bases. V was clipped by 5 bases and J by 8 bases, with 10 bases between them. There are 13 residues in the CDR3. The germline CDR1 and CDR2 sequences are SNHLY and FYNNEI. For the CDR3, the DNA is TGTGCCAGCAGTACAGGGTTTTATTCACCCCTCCACTTT. Amino acids: CASSTGFYSPLHF.

This clone was seen only once. The CDR3: CASSKSLCDTHNEQFF. CDR3 bases: TGTGCCAGCAGCAAAAGTCTGTGCGACACCCACAATGAGCAGTTCTTC. The J gene is TRBJ2-1, the V gene TRBV21-1; the table calls TRBD1, which could not be checked here. TRBV21-1 is designated a pseudogene. The length of the CDR3 is 16 residues.

The chain uses TRBV6-1 and TRBJ1-1; D unclear. Germline values: CDR1 MNHNS, CDR2 SASEGT. V was pared by 3 bases and J by 2 bases, with 10 bases between. The CDR3 consists of 14 residues. The CDR3 sequence is CASSDLAGNTEAFF. The DNA for the CDR3 is TGTGCCAGCAGTGATTTGGCAGGTAACACTGAAGCTTTCTTT.

The V gene is TRBV11-2, the J gene TRBJ2-1, with D possibly matching TRBD1 (6 bases). Per germline, CDR1 SGHAT and CDR2 FQNNGV. The germline V and J ends were trimmed by 6 bases and 2 bases, with 14 bases remaining between them. The CDR3 sequence is 15 residues long. Here the CDR3 DNA reads TGTGCCAGCAGATACGTCCAGGGGACCTACAATGAGCAGTTCTTC. It is translated as CASRYVQGTYNEQFF.

The chain has TRBV11-2 and TRBJ2-7; D perhaps matches TRBD1 (6 bases). Germline CDR1 and CDR2: SGHAT and FQNNGV. This CDR3 contains 13 residues. The V and J ends lost 3 bases and 5 bases respectively, with 11 bases between them. The CDR3 reads CASSFTGSNEQYF. The CDR3 DNA sequence: TGTGCCAGCAGCTTTACAGGGAGTAACGAGCAGTACTTC.

This clone was counted once. This sequence joins TRBV11-3 and TRBJ2-1, with D possibly TRBD2 on 7 matching bases. V lost 0 bases and J 3 bases, leaving 12 bases between the germline ends. The CDR3 sequence is 16 residues long. Germline CDR1 and CDR2: SGHNT and YENEEA. The CDR3, as DNA: TGTGCCAGCAGCTTAGATGGGGGGGGCCTCTACAATGAGCAGTTCTTC. It translates to CASSLDGGGLYNEQFF.

The chain links TRBV18 to TRBJ1-1; maybe TRBD1 (6 bases). This CDR3 is 13 amino acids long. CDR1 KGHSH and CDR2 LQKENI come from the germline V gene. Trimming shortened V by 6 bases and J by 8 bases, and 16 bases separated the two germline ends. The CDR3 nucleotides read TGTGCCAGCTCCCGGGGGGGACAAGCCGAAGCTTTCTTT. Its protein product is CASSRGGQAEAFF.

The chain couples TRBV7-2 to TRBJ2-1; 12 positions match TRBD1. Germline CDR1 is SGHTA and CDR2 is FQGNSA. The CDR3 spans 16 residues. The junction had 6 bases not matched to a gene; V was cut back by 1 base and J by 8 bases. The CDR3 loop is CASSLGGTGGLDEQFF. In nucleotides, the CDR3 is TGTGCCAGCAGCTTAGGTGGGACAGGGGGCTTGGATGAGCAGTTCTTC. Drawing the rest from reference TRBV7-2 and TRBJ2-1, the complete variable domain is GAGVSQSPSNKVTEKGKDVELRCDPISGHTALYWYRQSLGQGLEFLIYFQGNSAPDKSGLPSDRFSAERTGGSVSTLTIQRTQQEDSAVYLCASSLGGTGGLDEQFFGPGTRLTVL.

J is TRBJ1-1 and V is TRBV7-8; D is perhaps TRBD1 (6 bases). The CDR3 consists of 16 residues. Germline CDR1 and CDR2: SGHVS and FQNEAQ. Trimming took off 5 bases at V and 1 base at J, with 17 bases between the two ends. The CDR3 spells CASSATGFGWNTEAFF. The CDR3, as DNA: TGTGCCAGCAGCGCGACAGGTTTCGGGTGGAACACTGAAGCTTTCTTT.

The J gene is TRBJ1-1, the V gene TRBV6-6, with 7 nucleotides matching TRBD1. This CDR3 comprises 14 residues. Germline assignment: CDR1 MNHNY and CDR2 SVGAGI (reference sequence). With V trimmed by 4 bases and J by 6 bases, 8 bases remained unmatched. The CDR3 protein is CASSWTGGESEAFF. CDR3 bases: TGTGCCAGCAGTTGGACAGGAGGGGAATCTGAAGCTTTCTTT.

V gene TRBV7-9 combines with J gene TRBJ2-1; 8 bases match TRBD2. Germline V gene data show CDR1 as SEHNR and CDR2 as FQNEAQ (reference sequence). The CDR3 has 13 residues. V was pared by 5 bases and J by 8 bases, with 5 bases of the junction left unmatched. The CDR3 region has the DNA TGTGCCAGCAGCCTTCGGGGGGGCGATGAGCAGTTCTTC. This encodes CASSLRGGDEQFF.

The V call is TRBV19, the J call TRBJ1-5; a weak D match, TRBD1 (6 bases). Germline V gene data show CDR1 as LNHDA and CDR2 as SQIVND (reference sequence). V lost 5 bases to trimming and J lost 0 bases, with 14 bases between them. The CDR3 is made up of 16 amino acids. This chain's CDR3 is CASSPRGGDSNQPQHF. The CDR3, as DNA: TGTGCCAGTAGTCCCCGGGGGGGCGATAGCAATCAGCCCCAGCATTTT. Combining the CDR3 with reference TRBV19 and TRBJ1-5 gives the whole variable domain DGGITQSPKYLFRKEGQNVTLSCEQNLNHDAMYWYRQDPGQGLRLIYYSQIVNDFQKGDIAEGYSVSREKKESFPLTVTSAQKNPTAFYLCASSPRGGDSNQPQHFGDGTRLSIL.

The rearrangement links TRBV9 to TRBJ2-5; TRBD1 aligns across 10 bases. V shed 0 bases and J 2 bases; nucleotides not matched to a gene: 7. The germline V gene has CDR1 SGDLS and CDR2 YYNGEE. The CDR3 covers 17 residues. The chain's CDR3 is CASSVAGWGQGQETQYF. DNA of the CDR3: TGTGCCAGCAGCGTAGCTGGTTGGGGACAGGGGCAAGAGACCCAGTACTTC.

This clone came up once. J is TRBJ2-5 and V is TRBV11-2, with TRBD1 matching 7 bases. The CDR3 has 16 amino acids. V dropped 2 bases and J dropped 4; count of bases not matched to a gene: 10. Germline CDR1 is SGHAT and CDR2 is FQNNGV. The CDR3 spells CASSLWSYRGRETQYF. The CDR3 region has the DNA TGTGCCAGCAGCTTATGGTCCTACAGGGGCCGAGAGACCCAGTACTTC.